The clone carrying this T cell receptor (beta chain) was observed a single time. This entry is derived from a study of blood T cell repertoires in COVID-19. Trimming removed 3 bases from V and 8 bases from J, with 13 bases in between. Per the germline V gene, CDR1 is SGHAT and CDR2 is FQNNGV. CDR3 length: 14 residues. Clones were sequenced by immunoSEQ multiplex PCR, and TCRdb holds only the in-frame ones, with some missing. Counted here are about 310,000 clones, 85% to 90% occurring once; the ten biggest clones make up over 9%. The genes are TRBV11-2 and TRBJ1-4, with D unresolved. What was sequenced was PBMCs or T cells enriched from blood (not recorded which). The sequence was obtained from a woman in her thirties who had recovered from COVID-19. The CDR3 bases are TGTGCCAGCAGCTTTGGGGAGACTTGGGAAAAACTGTTTTTT. As protein: CASSFGETWEKLFF.